This T cell receptor (beta chain) was profiled in a study of response to subunit inactivated influenza vaccine. One entry per CDR3 protein results from TCRdb running MiXCR on the RT-PCR reads. Among hundreds of thousands of distinct CDR3 sequences listed, approximately 14% were seen once. Germline CDR1 and CDR2: SEHNR and FQNEAQ (reference sequence). J lost 3 bases, V lost 5 bases, and 9 bases had no gene match. This CDR3 comprises 15 residues. General study findings and limits: Authors suggested few new T cells are recruited by each seasonal influenza vaccination.

In regard to this clonotype: The antigen remains undetermined.

This chain joins TRBV7-9 and TRBJ1-2; TRBD1 aligns across 7 bases. The sequenced sample was PBMCs from blood, obtained less than 15 days before vaccination. The receptor was isolated from a man between 45 and 60 years old who received an inactivated influenza vaccine. This chain's CDR3 is CASSRQGGEDYGYTF. CDR3 coding DNA: TGTGCCAGCAGCAGACAAGGGGGCGAGGACTATGGCTACACCTTC.